Sequencing of this T cell receptor (beta chain) was carried out in a study of patients and donors after allogeneic stem cell transplantation. Germline V gives CDR1 SEHNR, CDR2 FQNEAQ (reference sequence). The CDR3 consists of 14 residues. Trimming removed 5 bases from V and 2 bases from J, with 12 bases in between. MiXCR, run by TCRdb on the RT-PCR reads, gives a single entry per CDR3 protein. This sample has fewer than 75,000 distinct CDR3 sequences; about an eighth occur once, and the top ten carry roughly a third. The source is a human donor who was either an allogeneic HSCT recipient or a stem cell or donor lymphocyte infusion donor (not recorded which). It is not recorded whose cells these are; they may come from a transplant donor. The genes are TRBV7-9 and TRBJ2-5, with D tentatively TRBD2 (6 bases). Sequences were obtained from blood, either unsorted or a sorted T cell fraction (not recorded which). CDR3 nucleotide sequence: TGTGCCAGCAGCCCCCTAGCGTTACAAGAGACCCAGTACTTC. Amino acids: CASSPLALQETQYF.